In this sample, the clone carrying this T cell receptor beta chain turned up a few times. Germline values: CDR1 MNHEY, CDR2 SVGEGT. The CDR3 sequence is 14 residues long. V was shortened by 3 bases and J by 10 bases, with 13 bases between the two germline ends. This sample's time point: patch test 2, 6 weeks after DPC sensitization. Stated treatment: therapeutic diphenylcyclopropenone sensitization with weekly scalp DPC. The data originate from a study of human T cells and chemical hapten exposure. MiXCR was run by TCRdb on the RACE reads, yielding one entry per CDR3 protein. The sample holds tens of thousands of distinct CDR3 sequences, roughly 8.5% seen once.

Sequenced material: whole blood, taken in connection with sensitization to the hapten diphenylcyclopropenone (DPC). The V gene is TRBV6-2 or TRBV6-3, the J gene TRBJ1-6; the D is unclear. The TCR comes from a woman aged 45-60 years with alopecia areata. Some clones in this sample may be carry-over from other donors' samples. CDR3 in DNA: TGTGCCAGCAGTTATGGAGGATTAGGATCACCCCTCCACTTT. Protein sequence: CASSYGGLGSPLHF.